This T cell receptor beta chain was sequenced during a study of CD8 T cells in Susac syndrome. An amount of RNA that ranged from roughly 0.5 to 1 ug was reverse transcribed with random hexamers. Amplification of TCR beta CDR3 spanned 54 Vbeta and 13 Jbeta via immunoSEQ multiplex PCR. TCRdb reprocessed the immunoSEQ multiplex PCR reads via MiXCR and lists one record per CDR3 protein. Here the sample spans around 120,000 distinct CDR3 sequences, 85% to 95% being singletons. The CDR3 sequence is 13 residues long. V shed 3 bases and J shed 1 base, with 10 bases lying between them. Germline CDR1 is SQVTM and CDR2 is ANQGSEA. The authors carried out high-throughput sequencing of TCR beta. They applied it to CD8+ and CD4+ T cells obtained from blood.

The rearrangement links TRBV29-1 to TRBJ2-7, with a tentative D call TRBD2 (5 bases). The sample taken for sequencing was CD4+ T cells from PBMCs. The sequence came from a human donor with multiple sclerosis. The CDR3 region has the DNA TGCAGCGTTGACGGTGCGGGTTCCTACGAGCAGTACTTC. Protein sequence: CSVDGAGSYEQYF.